This TCR beta chain was found in a study of preoperative IRX-2 immunotherapy in early breast cancer. Clones were read by immunoSEQ multiplex PCR, and TCRdb kept only the in-frame ones, dropping some. The sample lists fewer than 30,000 clones; around 89% were seen once. CDR3 size: 17 residues. The germline V gene encodes CDR1 LGHNA and CDR2 YNFKEQ. V dropped 4 bases and J dropped 0 bases, with 15 bases sitting between them. The treatment denotes: preoperative locoregional IRX-2 cytokine immunotherapy. Samples came from a phase Ib trial of preoperative locoregional IRX-2 cytokine immunotherapy. This clone occurred once.

The biological material was taken from a patient treated with IRX-2 immunotherapy. The sequence was collected from a human donor with breast cancer. The chain combines TRBV4-2 with TRBJ1-4; the D gene is possibly TRBD1 (6 bases). The CDR3 DNA is TGTGCCAGCAGCCCAACTGCAGGGGCCTCAACTAATGAAAAACTGTTTTTT. This translates into CASSPTAGASTNEKLFF.